Presented here are 22 T cell receptor beta chains from one specimen sequenced in a study of shared clonotypes between healthy human individuals. Assay: immunoSEQ multiplex PCR; the TCRdb copy retains only in-frame clones and omits some. Of around 100,000 clones in the sample, 65% to 75% were seen once. The sample comprised memory CD8+ T cells sorted from blood. Subset here: CD45RO+ cells pooled with CCR7-negative TemRA cells. All receptors derive from a woman aged 30 to 39 in good health.

V usage is TRBV10-2 and J usage is TRBJ1-1, with 9 positions matching TRBD1. Per the germline V gene, CDR1 is WSHSY and CDR2 is SAAADI. The CDR3 length is 15 residues. V trimming: 6 bases; J trimming: 4 bases; junction bases outside the gene matches: 9. This CDR3 is CASSMDRGGGTEAFF. The CDR3 DNA reads as TGCGCCAGCAGCATGGACAGGGGAGGCGGCACTGAAGCTTTCTTT.

The rearrangement joins TRBV7-2 to TRBJ2-7; 7 positions agree with TRBD1. This CDR3 has 14 amino acids. Germline V CDR1 and CDR2: SGHTA, FQGNSA. J was trimmed by 6 bases and V by 3 bases; bases with no gene match: 8. The CDR3 bases are TGTGCCAGCAGCTTTGAGACAGGGTCCGTCGAGCAGTACTTC. This translates into CASSFETGSVEQYF.

V is TRBV7-9 and J is TRBJ1-1, with a possible D match to TRBD1 (5 bases). CDR3 length: 12 amino acids. Trimming removed 7 bases at V and 5 bases at J, with 11 bases between. Germline-derived CDR1 and CDR2 are SEHNR and FQNEAQ (reference sequence). CDR3 protein: CASNLGGTEAFF. For the CDR3, the DNA is TGTGCCAGCAACCTTGGGGGTACTGAAGCTTTCTTT.

J is TRBJ2-3 and V is TRBV27, with D unclear. This CDR3 comprises 14 residues. V was trimmed by 3 bases and J by 2 bases, leaving 9 bases between them. Germline-derived CDR1 and CDR2 are MNHEY and SMNVEV (reference sequence). CDR3 protein: CASSLVGYTDTQYF. In nucleotides, the CDR3 is TGTGCCAGCAGTTTGGTCGGGTACACAGATACGCAGTATTTT.

The sample holds one count of this clone. J is TRBJ2-2 and V is TRBV5-1, with D perhaps matching TRBD1 (6 bases). The CDR3 extends over 14 amino acids. Germline V CDR1 and CDR2: SGHRS, YFSETQ. The V gene lost 4 bases and the J gene lost 3 bases, with 10 bases spanning the gap. Written as DNA, the CDR3 is TGCGCCAGCAGCAGGGACACTTACACCGGGGAGCTGTTTTTT. Amino acid sequence: CASSRDTYTGELFF. Complete variable domain (other parts from reference TRBV5-1 and TRBJ2-2): KAGVTQTPRYLIKTRGQQVTLSCSPISGHRSVSWYQQTPGQGLQFLFEYFSETQRNKGNFPGRFSGRQFSNSRSEMNVSTLELGDSALYLCASSRDTYTGELFFGEGSRLTVL.

V and J are TRBV2 and TRBJ2-3, with 11 bases matching TRBD2. Trimming at V came to 5 bases and at J to 2 bases, leaving 9 bases not matched to a gene. There are 17 residues in the CDR3. CDR1 and CDR2 (germline): SNHLY, FYNNEI. The CDR3 nucleotides are TGTGCCAGCAGTCCGATAATAGCGGGAGGGCTCACAGATACGCAGTATTTT. It translates to CASSPIIAGGLTDTQYF.

This sequence joins TRBV5-1 and TRBJ2-1; the match to TRBD2 covers 9 bases. The trim removed 6 bases at V and 3 bases at J, leaving 4 bases unmatched. Germline V CDR1 and CDR2: SGHRS, YFSETQ. CDR3 length: 14 residues. The CDR3 region has the DNA TGCGCCAGCAAGACTAGCGGTAACTACAATGAGCAGTTCTTC. This codes for CASKTSGNYNEQFF.

This clone has just one count. The chain has TRBV27 and TRBJ1-1; 8 bases map to TRBD1. The trim removed 6 bases at V and 5 bases at J, leaving 8 bases unmatched. CDR3 length: 14 amino acids. Germline-derived CDR1 and CDR2 are MNHEY and SMNVEV (reference sequence). DNA for the CDR3: TGTGCCAGCAGGGGCAGGGGGCGGGAAACTGAAGCTTTCTTT. It encodes CASRGRGRETEAFF.

In DNA, the CDR3 is TGTGCCAGCAGCTTATCGGGTAGTCTAGCGGCCCCGGCGAATGAGCAGTTCTTC. The encoded protein is CASSLSGSLAAPANEQFF. V gene TRBV7-8 combines with J gene TRBJ2-1; 7 nucleotides align to TRBD2. Unmatched junction bases numbered 17, after V lost 2 bases and J lost 7 bases. The CDR3 sequence is 18 residues long. Germline-derived CDR1 and CDR2 are SGHVS and FQNEAQ.

This clone was detected once. This chain links TRBV11-2 with TRBJ1-5, with D unresolved. The CDR3 runs 13 residues. The germline V gene encodes CDR1 SGHAT and CDR2 FQNNGV. V lost 5 bases to trimming and J lost 4 bases, with 9 bases between them. The CDR3 DNA follows: TGTGCCAGCAGCCTCTCTGAGAATCAGCCCCAGCATTTT. Translating gives CASSLSENQPQHF. The full variable domain, with the rest looked up from reference TRBV11-2 and TRBJ1-5, is EAGVAQSPRYKIIEKRQSVAFWCNPISGHATLYWYQQILGQGPKLLIQFQNNGVVDDSQLPKDRFSAERLKGVDSTLKIQPAKLEDSAVYLCASSLSENQPQHFGDGTRLSIL.

This clone was found a few times. V usage is TRBV28 and J usage is TRBJ1-5, with TRBD1 as a possible D gene (5 bases). This CDR3 region has 13 residues. CDR1 is MDHEN, CDR2 SYDVKM, per germline. With 5 bases removed from V and 5 bases from J, the gap between germline ends came to 10 bases. The CDR3 DNA follows: TGTGCCAGCAGTCTTCAGGGTTATCAGCCCCAGCATTTT. Amino acid sequence: CASSLQGYQPQHF.

The rearrangement uses TRBV30 and TRBJ1-2, with D possibly matching TRBD1 (5 bases). The CDR3 runs to 13 residues. Between the trimmed V and J ends, which lost 0 bases and 4 bases, there was a span of 9 bases. Germline loops: CDR1 GTSNPN, CDR2 SVGIG (reference sequence). For the CDR3, the DNA is TGTGCCTGGAGTGTTGGGGGAGGCTATGGCTACACCTTC. It yields the protein CAWSVGGGYGYTF.

This clone was counted only a few times. The rearrangement links TRBV15 to TRBJ2-3, with 9 bases identical to TRBD2. From germline, CDR1 is LNHNV and CDR2 YYDKDF (reference sequence). The CDR3 loop spans 15 amino acids. The V segment lost 0 bases and the J segment 4 bases; nucleotides outside the gene matches: 2. CDR3 loop: CATSRELAGADTQYF. The CDR3 nucleotides read TGTGCCACCAGCAGAGAGTTAGCGGGAGCAGATACGCAGTATTTT.

V usage is TRBV2 and J usage is TRBJ1-2; 7 bases line up with TRBD1. This CDR3 region has 16 residues. Per the germline V gene, CDR1 is SNHLY and CDR2 is FYNNEI. The ends lost 6 bases at V and 0 bases at J; junction bases unmatched: 10. The CDR3: CASSLTGVGANYGYTF. In nucleotides, the CDR3 is TGTGCCAGCAGCCTCACAGGGGTAGGAGCTAACTATGGCTACACCTTC. The full variable domain, completed using reference TRBV2 and TRBJ1-2, is EPEVTQTPSHQVTQMGQEVILRCVPISNHLYFYWYRQILGQKVEFLVSFYNNEISEKSEIFDDQFSVERPDGSNFTLKIRSTKLEDSAMYFCASSLTGVGANYGYTFGSGTRLTVV.

The sample holds a few counts of this clone. The chain carries TRBV5-1 and TRBJ1-2; D may be TRBD1 (5 bases). This CDR3 region has 12 residues. The V and J ends lost 7 bases and 3 bases respectively, with 10 bases between them. Germline V gene sequence: CDR1 SGHRS, CDR2 YFSETQ. CDR3 coding DNA: TGCGCCAGCGGGGAGGGGTACTATGGCTACACCTTC. Protein sequence: CASGEGYYGYTF.

This clone was observed a handful of times. The chain is built from TRBV6-1 and TRBJ2-7; 8 nucleotides agree with TRBD2. The germline V gene has CDR1 MNHNS and CDR2 SASEGT. This CDR3 is built from 16 residues. With V trimmed by 0 bases and J by 6 bases, 10 bases remained unmatched. The CDR3 nucleotides are TGTGCCAGCAGTGAAGCAATCGACGGGAGGGTGGCCGAGCAGTACTTC. Encoded protein: CASSEAIDGRVAEQYF.

This clone was recorded many times. The chain recombines TRBV5-5 with TRBJ2-2, with TRBD1 identical over 9 bases. This CDR3 is 16 amino acids long. Germline-derived CDR1 and CDR2 are SGHKS and YYEKEE (reference sequence). V lost 3 bases, J lost 2 bases, and 5 bases stayed unmatched. CDR3 residues: CASSSGQGRNTGELFF. CDR3 nucleotides: TGTGCCAGCAGCTCCGGACAGGGGCGAAACACCGGGGAGCTGTTTTTT.

This clone was counted between two and nine times. The CDR3 loop is CASSLRQGNSEAFF. In DNA form, the CDR3 reads TGTGCCAGCAGCCTTAGACAGGGTAATTCTGAAGCTTTCTTT. The J gene is TRBJ1-1, the V gene TRBV11-2, with 7 bases identical to TRBD1. This CDR3 region has 14 residues. Germline V gene data show CDR1 as SGHAT and CDR2 as FQNNGV. The junction had 9 bases not matched to a gene; V was cut back by 5 bases and J by 6 bases. The full variable domain, rest sourced from reference TRBV11-2 and TRBJ1-1, is EAGVAQSPRYKIIEKRQSVAFWCNPISGHATLYWYQQILGQGPKLLIQFQNNGVVDDSQLPKDRFSAERLKGVDSTLKIQPAKLEDSAVYLCASSLRQGNSEAFFGQGTRLTVV.

This clone was counted between two and nine times. The chain carries TRBV2 and TRBJ2-6; the D gene is possibly TRBD2 (5 bases). V was cut by 8 bases and J by 5 bases, with 16 bases left in between. CDR3 length: 15 residues. CDR1 is SNHLY, CDR2 FYNNEI, per germline. Written as DNA, the CDR3 is TGTGCCAGCGGAGACTCGGACTCGAGGGCCAACGTCCTGACTTTC. Translating gives CASGDSDSRANVLTF.

Turning to this clone: A much larger clone differs by one base, so this may be a read error. This chain uses TRBV7-1 with TRBJ1-3; 9 nucleotides match TRBD1. TRBV7-1 is an ORF for which the function is uncertain. The CDR3 runs 18 residues. The junction had 14 bases not matched to a gene; V was cut back by 5 bases and J by 3 bases. The CDR3 sequence is CASSLTPLGQGFGNTIYF. As DNA, the CDR3 is TGTGCCAGCAGCCTGACCCCACTTGGACAGGGGTTTGGAAACACCATATATTTT.

The chain couples TRBV28 to TRBJ1-2; 7 bases agree with TRBD1. Germline CDR1 MDHEN, CDR2 SYDVKM. This CDR3 has 17 residues. Trimming removed 6 bases from V and 5 bases from J; junction bases left unmatched: 18. The CDR3 reads CASSYHSLAGTEYGYTF. CDR3 in DNA: TGTGCCAGCAGCTACCATTCATTAGCCGGGACAGAGTATGGCTACACCTTC.

This clone was observed at least ten times. The J gene is TRBJ2-6, the V gene TRBV6-1; no clear D gene. The V end lost 3 bases, the J end lost 0 bases, and 6 bases lay between the germline ends. The CDR3 is made up of 15 amino acids. CDR1 is MNHNS, CDR2 SASEGT, per germline. The CDR3 nucleotides read TGTGCCAGCAGTGAGTCGGACTCTGGGGCCAACGTCCTGACTTTC. It yields the protein CASSESDSGANVLTF.